Listed below are T cell receptor beta chains from one sample, sequenced in a study of T-cell reconstitution after alpha-beta-depleted transplantation in children. TCRdb ran MiXCR on the PCR reads and lists one entry per CDR3 protein. Found here are around 450,000 distinct CDR3 sequences, roughly a tenth of them singletons; the top ten hold just over 2%. The sample in question was PBMCs, obtained before TCRalphabeta/CD19-depleted stem cell transplant. These receptors all stem from a child younger than 10 with inherited bone marrow failure, due to receive a stem cell transplant. Each CDR3 is given with its conserved first and last residue. A D gene is named only where the DNA matches it firmly. Not all rows give a size; the values are once, few, many and, for expanded clones, a class.

-	TRBJ1-2	few	TRBV28	CASSDGGYGYTF	TGTGCCAGCAGTGACGGGGGCTATGGCTACACCTTC
TRBD2	TRBJ2-2	many	TRBV20-1	CSAWTSGKGNTGELFF	TGCAGTGCGTGGACTAGCGGGAAGGGAAACACCGGGGAGCTGTTTTTT
-	TRBJ1-6	many	TRBV6-5	CASSSPGEGYNSPLHF	TGTGCCAGCAGTTCCCCAGGGGAGGGCTATAATTCACCCCTCCACTTT
-	TRBJ2-7	-	TRBV12-3/TRBV12-4	CASSLLLNYEQYF	TGTGCCAGCAGTTTATTACTGAACTACGAGCAGTACTTC
-	TRBJ2-7	many	TRBV20-1	CSAPTRGVSEQYF	TGCAGTGCGCCGACCCGTGGTGTTTCGGAGCAGTACTTC
-	TRBJ2-1	few	TRBV30	CAWTGVGSKYNEQFF	TGTGCCTGGACGGGGGTCGGGAGTAAATACAATGAGCAGTTCTTC
TRBD2	TRBJ2-3	many	TRBV2	CASSESSGRDTQYF	TGTGCCAGCAGTGAAAGTAGCGGGAGGGATACGCAGTATTTT
-	TRBJ2-3	many	TRBV10-2	CASSESRGVGDTQYF	TGCGCCAGCAGTGAGTCAAGAGGGGTGGGCGATACGCAGTATTTT
-	TRBJ2-7	-	TRBV28	CASKPGVAVHYEQYF	TGTGCCAGCAAACCCGGGGTAGCGGTCCACTACGAGCAGTACTTC
-	TRBJ2-7	many	TRBV20-1	CSAQGGEAGYEQYF	TGCAGTGCCCAGGGGGGGGAGGCGGGATACGAGCAGTACTTC
-	TRBJ2-7	many	TRBV7-2	CASSNNLNYEQYF	TGTGCCAGCAGCAACAACCTAAACTACGAGCAGTACTTC
-	TRBJ2-3	few	TRBV12-3/TRBV12-4	CASSLDVPSSTDTQYF	TGTGCCAGCAGCCTTGACGTACCATCTAGCACAGATACGCAGTATTTT
-	TRBJ2-7	-	TRBV12-3/TRBV12-4	CASSPGTLYYEQYF	TGTGCCAGCAGTCCGGGGACCCTATACTACGAGCAGTACTTC
-	TRBJ2-3	many	TRBV4-3	CASSQVAGRVTDTQYF	TGCGCCAGCAGCCAAGTCGCGGGACGGGTCACAGATACGCAGTATTTT
TRBD2	TRBJ2-1	few	TRBV20-1	CSSHGGFSGPLGNEQFF	TGCAGTTCCCATGGAGGGTTTAGCGGGCCCTTAGGGAATGAGCAGTTCTTC
-	TRBJ2-7	few	TRBV20-1	CSVADGPIHYEQYF	TGCAGTGTCGCCGACGGGCCGATTCACTACGAGCAGTACTTC